This T cell receptor (beta chain) was profiled in a study of T-cell memory formation after mild COVID-19. Turning to the study itself: Clusters of TCRs were largely donor specific.

From germline, CDR1 is SGHTA and CDR2 FQGTGA. Trimming cost V 5 bases and J 2 bases; bases outside gene matches: 15. The CDR3 sequence is 19 residues long. In TCRdb, the 5' RACE reads were re-called with MiXCR into one record per CDR3 protein. The data hold 270,000 or so distinct CDR3 sequences, with approximately 16% observed a single time. This clonotype occurred a few times. Its antigen is currently unknown. Study results and limitations: Second-wave clones that peaked on day 37 lacked confirmed SARS-CoV-2 specificity. Contracting CD4+ clones lay largely in CM and EM, with CD8+ ones residing in EMRA.

Sequencing was done on a sample of PBMCs or a T cell subset sorted from them (not recorded which). The source is a man aged 18 to 30 who had mild COVID-19 (a few samples of this study predate the infection). Cell type and time point are not known. The genes are TRBV7-3 and TRBJ2-3, with 11 positions matching TRBD2. CDR3 sequence: CASSPIPLGLAGATDTQYF. CDR3 coding DNA: TGTGCCAGCAGCCCCATTCCCCTCGGACTAGCGGGCGCCACAGATACGCAGTATTTT.